The 5 T cell receptor beta chains presented below share a single source sample, sequenced in a study of OX40 agonist ivuxolimab in advanced cancers. The protocol was immunoSEQ multiplex PCR, while the TCRdb copy is restricted to in-frame clones and leaves out a portion. Among about 69,000 clones listed, over 60% were seen once. The sample consisted of CD4+ or CD8+ T cells sorted from blood, taken in a trial of the OX40 agonist ivuxolimab. The receptors shown here come from an adult with an advanced solid tumor such as melanoma, head and neck, liver or kidney cancer.

The table lists this clone with a count of one. The genes are TRBV28 and TRBJ2-1, with 11 bases fitting TRBD2. V shed 3 bases and J 5 bases; nucleotides not matched to a gene: 6. Germline V CDR1 and CDR2: MDHEN, SYDVKM. The length of the CDR3 is 16 residues. The DNA for the CDR3 is TGTGCCAGCAGTTTTAGCGGGAGGGCCATCAACAATGAGCAGTTCTTC. Protein: CASSFSGRAINNEQFF.

The chain combines TRBV5-6 with TRBJ2-4; D is uncertain. This CDR3 contains 16 residues. V lost 0 bases and J lost 5, with 15 bases in between. Germline V lookup: CDR1 SGHDT, CDR2 YYEEEE. The CDR3, as DNA: TGTGCCAGCAGCTTGGCGCCCCTCCAGTGGGAAAACATTCAGTACTTC. Translation: CASSLAPLQWENIQYF.

The rearrangement joins TRBV30 to TRBJ2-3; possibly TRBD2 for D (5 bases). Germline values: CDR1 GTSNPN, CDR2 SVGIG (reference sequence). V lost 4 bases to trimming and J lost 2 bases, with 10 bases between them. The CDR3 is 13 residues long. CDR3 DNA sequence: TGTGCCTGGACGTCGGGGAACACAGATACGCAGTATTTT. Translation: CAWTSGNTDTQYF.

This rearrangement joins TRBV6-1 to TRBJ1-3, with D tentatively TRBD1 (6 bases). Looked up from germline, CDR1 is MNHNS and CDR2 is SASEGT. V lost 2 bases, J lost 0 bases, and 14 bases lay in between. This CDR3 has 17 residues. CDR3 residues: CASSEQDRARSGNTIYF. The CDR3 nucleotides read TGTGCCAGCAGTGAACAGGACAGAGCCCGCTCTGGAAACACCATATATTTT.

V and J are TRBV5-4 and TRBJ1-2, with 8 bases matching TRBD1. Unmatched junction bases numbered 11, after V lost 2 bases and J lost 8 bases. The length of the CDR3 is 15 residues. CDR1 SGHNT and CDR2 YYREEE come from the germline V gene (reference sequence). CDR3 protein: CASSLGGQGVVGYTF. In nucleotides, the CDR3 is TGTGCCAGCAGCTTAGGAGGACAGGGAGTGGTCGGCTACACCTTC. The full variable domain, completed using reference TRBV5-4 and TRBJ1-2, is ETGVTQSPTHLIKTRGQQVTLRCSSQSGHNTVSWYQQALGQGPQFIFQYYREEENGRGNFPPRFSGLQFPNYSSELNVNALELDDSALYLCASSLGGQGVVGYTFGSGTRLTVV.